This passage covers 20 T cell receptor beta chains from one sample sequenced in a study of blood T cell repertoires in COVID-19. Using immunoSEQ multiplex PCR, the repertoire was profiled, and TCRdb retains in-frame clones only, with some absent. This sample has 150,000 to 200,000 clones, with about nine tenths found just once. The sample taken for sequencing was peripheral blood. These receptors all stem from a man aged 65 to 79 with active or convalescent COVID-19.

Here the CDR3 DNA reads TGTGCCAGCAGGCCAGGGACAGGGGTCACCGGGGAGCTGTTTTTT. Its protein is CASRPGTGVTGELFF. The chain employs TRBV7-2 and TRBJ2-2; TRBD1 aligns across 10 bases. The germline CDR1 and CDR2 sequences are SGHTA and FQGNSA. This CDR3 has 15 amino acids. V gave up 6 bases and J gave up 4 bases; unmatched junction bases: 5.

This CDR3 is CATSVPTSGRAQYF. In DNA form, the CDR3 reads TGTGCCACCAGTGTCCCGACTAGCGGGAGGGCACAGTATTTT. The V and J genes are TRBV24-1 and TRBJ2-3; 14 bases align to TRBD2. V lost 5 bases, J lost 12 bases, and 6 bases stayed unmatched. This CDR3 spans 14 amino acids. Germline lookup yields CDR1 KGHDR and CDR2 SFDVKD.

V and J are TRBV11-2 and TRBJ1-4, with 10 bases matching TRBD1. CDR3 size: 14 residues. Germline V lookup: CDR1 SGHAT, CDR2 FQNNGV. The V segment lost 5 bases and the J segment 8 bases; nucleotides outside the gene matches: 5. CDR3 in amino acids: CASSKTGGEEKLFF. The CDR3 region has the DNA TGTGCCAGCAGCAAGACAGGGGGCGAGGAAAAACTGTTTTTT. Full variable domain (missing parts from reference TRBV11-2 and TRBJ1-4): EAGVAQSPRYKIIEKRQSVAFWCNPISGHATLYWYQQILGQGPKLLIQFQNNGVVDDSQLPKDRFSAERLKGVDSTLKIQPAKLEDSAVYLCASSKTGGEEKLFFGSGTQLSVL.

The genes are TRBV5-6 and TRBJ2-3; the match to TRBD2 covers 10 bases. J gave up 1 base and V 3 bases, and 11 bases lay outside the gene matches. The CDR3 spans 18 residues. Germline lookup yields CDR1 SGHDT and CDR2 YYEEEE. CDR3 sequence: CASSYPSVAGGRTDTQYF. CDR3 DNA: TGTGCCAGCAGCTATCCCTCCGTAGCGGGGGGACGCACAGATACGCAGTATTTT.

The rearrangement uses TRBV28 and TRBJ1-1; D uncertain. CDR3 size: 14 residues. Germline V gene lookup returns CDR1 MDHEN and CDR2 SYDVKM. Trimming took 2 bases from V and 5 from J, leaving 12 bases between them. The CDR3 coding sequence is TGTGCCAGCAGTTTAAAGCGAGTTTGGACTGAAGCTTTCTTT. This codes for CASSLKRVWTEAFF.

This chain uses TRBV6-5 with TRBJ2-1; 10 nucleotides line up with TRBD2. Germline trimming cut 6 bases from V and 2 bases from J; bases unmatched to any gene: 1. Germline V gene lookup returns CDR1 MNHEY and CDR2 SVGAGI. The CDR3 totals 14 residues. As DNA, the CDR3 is TGTGCCAGCAGACTAGCGGGGACCTACAATGAGCAGTTCTTC. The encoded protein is CASRLAGTYNEQFF.

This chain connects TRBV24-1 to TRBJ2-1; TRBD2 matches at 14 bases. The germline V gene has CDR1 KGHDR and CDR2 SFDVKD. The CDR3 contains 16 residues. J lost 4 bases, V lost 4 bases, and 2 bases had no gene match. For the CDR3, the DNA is TGTGCCACCAGTGAACGGACTAGCGGGGGGTACAATGAGCAGTTCTTC. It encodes CATSERTSGGYNEQFF.

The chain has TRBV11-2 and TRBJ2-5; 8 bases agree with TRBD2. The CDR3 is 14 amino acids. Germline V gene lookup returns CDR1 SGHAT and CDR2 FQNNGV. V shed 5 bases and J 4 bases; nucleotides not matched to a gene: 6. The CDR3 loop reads CASSRITSGETQYF. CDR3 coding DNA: TGTGCCAGCAGCCGCATTACTAGCGGAGAGACCCAGTACTTC.

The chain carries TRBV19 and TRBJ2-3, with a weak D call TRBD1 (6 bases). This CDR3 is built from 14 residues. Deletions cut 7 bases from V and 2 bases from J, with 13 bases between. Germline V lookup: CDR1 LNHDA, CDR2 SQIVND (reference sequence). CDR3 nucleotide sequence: TGTGCCAGTAATCTCGGACAGACCACAGATACGCAGTATTTT. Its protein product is CASNLGQTTDTQYF.

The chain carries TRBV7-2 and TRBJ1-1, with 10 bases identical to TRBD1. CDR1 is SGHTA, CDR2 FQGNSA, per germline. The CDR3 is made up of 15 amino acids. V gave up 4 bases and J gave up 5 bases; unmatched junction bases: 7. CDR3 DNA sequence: TGTGCCAGCAGCTCCGTGACAGGGGGCATTACTGAAGCTTTCTTT. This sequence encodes CASSSVTGGITEAFF.

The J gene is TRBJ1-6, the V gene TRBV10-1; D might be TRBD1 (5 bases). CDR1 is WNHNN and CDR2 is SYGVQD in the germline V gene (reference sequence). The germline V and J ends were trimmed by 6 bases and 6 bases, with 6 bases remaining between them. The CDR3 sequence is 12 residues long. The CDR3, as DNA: TGCGCCAGCAGAGGGGTTAATTCACCCCTCCACTTT. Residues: CASRGVNSPLHF.

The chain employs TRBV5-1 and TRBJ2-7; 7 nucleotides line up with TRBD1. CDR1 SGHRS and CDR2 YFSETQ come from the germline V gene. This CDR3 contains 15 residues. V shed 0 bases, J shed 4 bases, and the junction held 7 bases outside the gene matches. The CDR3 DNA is TGCGCCAGCAGCTTGGACCGGGACAGTGGGTACGAGCAGTACTTC. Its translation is CASSLDRDSGYEQYF.

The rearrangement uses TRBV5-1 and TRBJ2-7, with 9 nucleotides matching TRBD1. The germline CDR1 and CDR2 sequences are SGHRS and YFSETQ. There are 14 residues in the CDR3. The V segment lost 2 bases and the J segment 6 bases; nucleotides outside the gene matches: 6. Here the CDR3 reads CASSFRDRVGEQYF. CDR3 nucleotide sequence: TGCGCCAGCAGCTTTAGGGACAGGGTCGGCGAGCAGTACTTC. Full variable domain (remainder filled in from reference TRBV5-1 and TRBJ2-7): KAGVTQTPRYLIKTRGQQVTLSCSPISGHRSVSWYQQTPGQGLQFLFEYFSETQRNKGNFPGRFSGRQFSNSRSEMNVSTLELGDSALYLCASSFRDRVGEQYFGPGTRLTVT.

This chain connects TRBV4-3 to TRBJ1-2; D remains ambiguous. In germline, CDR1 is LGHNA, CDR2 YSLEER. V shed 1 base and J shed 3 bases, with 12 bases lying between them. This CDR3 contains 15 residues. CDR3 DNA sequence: TGCGCCAGCAGCCAAGTACCAACAGCTCACTATGGCTACACCTTC. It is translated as CASSQVPTAHYGYTF.

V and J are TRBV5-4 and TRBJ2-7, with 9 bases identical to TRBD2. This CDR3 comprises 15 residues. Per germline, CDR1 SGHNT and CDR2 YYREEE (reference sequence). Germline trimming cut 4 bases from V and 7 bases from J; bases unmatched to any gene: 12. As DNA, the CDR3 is TGTGCCAGCAGCCCCGGTGGCGGGAGGGCCTGGGAGCAGTACTTC. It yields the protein CASSPGGGRAWEQYF.

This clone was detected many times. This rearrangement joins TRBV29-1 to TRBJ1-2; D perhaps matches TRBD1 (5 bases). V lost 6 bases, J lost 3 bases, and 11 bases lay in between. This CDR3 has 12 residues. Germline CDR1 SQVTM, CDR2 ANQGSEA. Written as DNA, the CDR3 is TGCAGCGTCGAGACAGACCACTATGGCTACACCTTC. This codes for CSVETDHYGYTF.

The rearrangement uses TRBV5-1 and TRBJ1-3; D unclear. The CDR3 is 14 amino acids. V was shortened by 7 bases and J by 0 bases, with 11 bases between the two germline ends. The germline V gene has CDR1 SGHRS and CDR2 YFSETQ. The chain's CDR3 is CASSGDYSGNTIYF. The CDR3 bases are TGCGCCAGCTCAGGTGACTACTCTGGAAACACCATATATTTT.

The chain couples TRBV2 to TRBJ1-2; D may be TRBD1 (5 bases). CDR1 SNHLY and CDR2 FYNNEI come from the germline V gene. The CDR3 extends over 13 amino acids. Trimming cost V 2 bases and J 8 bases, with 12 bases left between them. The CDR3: CASSELGVYGYTF. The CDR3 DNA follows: TGTGCCAGCAGTGAATTAGGGGTTTACGGCTACACCTTC.

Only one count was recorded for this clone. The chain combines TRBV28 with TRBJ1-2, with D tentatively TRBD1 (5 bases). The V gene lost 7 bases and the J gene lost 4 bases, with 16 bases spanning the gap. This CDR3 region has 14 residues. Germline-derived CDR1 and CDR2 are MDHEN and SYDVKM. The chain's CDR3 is CASKGGDVGYGYTF. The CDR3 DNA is TGTGCCAGCAAGGGAGGGGACGTAGGCTATGGCTACACCTTC.

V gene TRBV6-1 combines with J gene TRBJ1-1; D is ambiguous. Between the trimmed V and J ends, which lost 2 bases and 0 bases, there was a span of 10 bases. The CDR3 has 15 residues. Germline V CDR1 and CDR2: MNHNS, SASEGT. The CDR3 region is CASSEFWQLNTEAFF. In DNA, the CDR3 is TGTGCCAGCAGTGAATTCTGGCAGTTGAACACTGAAGCTTTCTTT.